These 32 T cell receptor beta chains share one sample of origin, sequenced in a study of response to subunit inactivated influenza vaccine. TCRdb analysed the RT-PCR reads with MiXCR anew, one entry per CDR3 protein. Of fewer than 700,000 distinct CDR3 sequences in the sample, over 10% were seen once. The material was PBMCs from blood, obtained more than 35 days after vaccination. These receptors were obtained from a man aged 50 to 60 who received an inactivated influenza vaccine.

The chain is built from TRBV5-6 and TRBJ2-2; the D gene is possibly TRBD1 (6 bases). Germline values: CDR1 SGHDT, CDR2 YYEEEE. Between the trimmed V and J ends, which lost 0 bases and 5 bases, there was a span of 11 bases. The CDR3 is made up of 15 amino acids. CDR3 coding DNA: TGTGCCAGCAGCTTGGAGGACAGACTAACCGGGGAGCTGTTTTTT. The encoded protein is CASSLEDRLTGELFF.

CDR3 in amino acids: CASSLQAGAYEQYF. Written as DNA, the CDR3 is TGTGCCAGCAGTTTACAAGCGGGGGCCTACGAGCAGTACTTC. This rearrangement joins TRBV28 to TRBJ2-7, with 8 nucleotides matching TRBD2. Per the germline V gene, CDR1 is MDHEN and CDR2 is SYDVKM. V shed 2 bases and J 2 bases; nucleotides not matched to a gene: 2. The CDR3 is 14 residues long.

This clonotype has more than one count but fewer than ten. The CDR3 is CASSPTGAGAYEQYF. The CDR3 DNA follows: TGTGCCAGCAGTCCTACCGGCGCAGGGGCCTACGAGCAGTACTTC. This sequence joins TRBV28 and TRBJ2-7; the D gene is possibly TRBD1 (6 bases). V was clipped by 5 bases and J by 2 bases, with 16 bases between them. The CDR3 length is 15 residues. Germline V gene lookup returns CDR1 MDHEN and CDR2 SYDVKM.

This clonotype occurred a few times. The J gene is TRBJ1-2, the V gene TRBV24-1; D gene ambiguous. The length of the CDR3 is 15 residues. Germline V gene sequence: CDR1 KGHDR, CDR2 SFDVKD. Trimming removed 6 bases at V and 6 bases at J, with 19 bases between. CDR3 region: CATSSPGERLDGYTF. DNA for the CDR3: TGTGCCACCAGTTCGCCGGGCGAAAGGTTAGATGGCTACACCTTC.

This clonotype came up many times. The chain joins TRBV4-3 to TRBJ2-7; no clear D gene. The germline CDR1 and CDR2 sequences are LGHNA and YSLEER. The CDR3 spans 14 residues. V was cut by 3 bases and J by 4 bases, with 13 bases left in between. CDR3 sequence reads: CASSQERRSYEQYF. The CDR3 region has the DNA TGCGCCAGCAGCCAGGAGAGGAGATCTTACGAGCAGTACTTC.

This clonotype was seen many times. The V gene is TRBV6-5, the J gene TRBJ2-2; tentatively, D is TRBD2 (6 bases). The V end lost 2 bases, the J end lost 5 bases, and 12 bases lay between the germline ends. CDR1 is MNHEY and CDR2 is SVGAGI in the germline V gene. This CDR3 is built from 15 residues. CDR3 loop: CASSYKPSGTGELFF. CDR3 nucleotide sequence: TGTGCCAGCAGTTACAAACCCAGCGGGACCGGGGAGCTGTTTTTT.

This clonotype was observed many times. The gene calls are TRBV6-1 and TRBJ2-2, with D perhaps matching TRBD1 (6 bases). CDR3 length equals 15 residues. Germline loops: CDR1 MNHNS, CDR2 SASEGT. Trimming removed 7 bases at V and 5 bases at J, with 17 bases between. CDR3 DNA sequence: TGTGCCAGCACCATTTCCACAGGGTTTACCGGGGAGCTGTTTTTT. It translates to CASTISTGFTGELFF.

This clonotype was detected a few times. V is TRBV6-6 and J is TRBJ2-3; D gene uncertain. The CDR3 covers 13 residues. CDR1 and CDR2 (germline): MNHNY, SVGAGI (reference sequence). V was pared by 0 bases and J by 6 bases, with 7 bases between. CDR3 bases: TGTGCCAGCAGTTACTCGAACGGGGATACGCAGTATTTT. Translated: CASSYSNGDTQYF.

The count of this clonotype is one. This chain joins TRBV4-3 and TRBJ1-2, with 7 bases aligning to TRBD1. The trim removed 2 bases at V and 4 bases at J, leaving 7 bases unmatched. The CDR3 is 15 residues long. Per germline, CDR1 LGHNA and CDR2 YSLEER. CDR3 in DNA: TGCGCCAGCAGCCAAAGGGAAACAGGGGTCTATGGCTACACCTTC. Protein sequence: CASSQRETGVYGYTF.

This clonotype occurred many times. The CDR3 region is CASSRGLAGVADTQYF. In nucleotides, the CDR3 is TGTGCCAGCAGTAGGGGACTAGCGGGAGTTGCAGATACGCAGTATTTT. The genes are TRBV6-5 and TRBJ2-3; TRBD2 aligns across 14 bases. Germline trimming cut 5 bases from V and 4 bases from J; bases unmatched to any gene: 5. CDR3 length: 16 amino acids. Germline CDR1 reads MNHEY; CDR2 reads SVGAGI.

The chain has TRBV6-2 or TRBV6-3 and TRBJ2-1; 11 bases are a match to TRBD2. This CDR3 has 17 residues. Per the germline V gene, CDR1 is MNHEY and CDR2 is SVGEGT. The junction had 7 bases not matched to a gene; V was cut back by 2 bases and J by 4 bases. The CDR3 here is CASSYPKGLAVYNEQFF. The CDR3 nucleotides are TGTGCCAGCAGTTACCCAAAGGGACTAGCGGTTTACAATGAGCAGTTCTTC.

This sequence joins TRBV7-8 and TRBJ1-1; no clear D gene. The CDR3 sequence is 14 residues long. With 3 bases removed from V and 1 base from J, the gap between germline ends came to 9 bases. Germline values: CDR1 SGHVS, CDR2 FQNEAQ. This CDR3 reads CASSFNLWNTEAFF. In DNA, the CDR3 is TGTGCCAGCAGCTTCAACCTGTGGAACACTGAAGCTTTCTTT.

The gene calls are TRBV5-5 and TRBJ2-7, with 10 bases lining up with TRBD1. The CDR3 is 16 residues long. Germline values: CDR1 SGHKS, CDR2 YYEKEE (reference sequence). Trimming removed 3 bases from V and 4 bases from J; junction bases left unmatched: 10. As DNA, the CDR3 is TGTGCCAGCAGCTCGTCCGGGACAGGGGCAAGGTACGAGCAGTACTTC. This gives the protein CASSSSGTGARYEQYF. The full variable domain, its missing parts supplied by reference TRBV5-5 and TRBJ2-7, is DAGVTQSPTHLIKTRGQQVTLRCSPISGHKSVSWYQQVLGQGPQFIFQYYEKEERGRGNFPDRFSARQFPNYSSELNVNALLLGDSALYLCASSSSGTGARYEQYFGPGTRLTVT.

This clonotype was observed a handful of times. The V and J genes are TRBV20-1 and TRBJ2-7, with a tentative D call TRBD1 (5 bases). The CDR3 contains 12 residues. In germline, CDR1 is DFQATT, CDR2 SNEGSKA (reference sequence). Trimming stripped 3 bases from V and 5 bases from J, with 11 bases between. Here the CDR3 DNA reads TGCAGTGCTAGCCAGGGTGTCAACGAGCAGTACTTC. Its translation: CSASQGVNEQYF.

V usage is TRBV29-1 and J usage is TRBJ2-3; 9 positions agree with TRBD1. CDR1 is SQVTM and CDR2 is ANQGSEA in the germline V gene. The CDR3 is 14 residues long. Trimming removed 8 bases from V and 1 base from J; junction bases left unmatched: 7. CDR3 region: CSTEGTGRTDTQYF. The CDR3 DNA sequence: TGCAGCACCGAAGGGACAGGGCGCACAGATACGCAGTATTTT.

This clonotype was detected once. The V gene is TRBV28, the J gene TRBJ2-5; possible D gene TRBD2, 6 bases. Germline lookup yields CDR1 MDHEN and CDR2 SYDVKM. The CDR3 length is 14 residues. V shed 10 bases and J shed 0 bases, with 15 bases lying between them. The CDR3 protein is CATHRGGYQETQYF. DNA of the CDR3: TGTGCCACCCACCGGGGAGGTTACCAAGAGACCCAGTACTTC. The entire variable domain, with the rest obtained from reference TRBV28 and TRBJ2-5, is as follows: DVKVTQSSRYLVKRTGEKVFLECVQDMDHENMFWYRQDPGLGLRLIYFSYDVKMKEKGDIPEGYSVSREKKERFSLILESASTNQTSMYLCATHRGGYQETQYFGPGTRLLVL.

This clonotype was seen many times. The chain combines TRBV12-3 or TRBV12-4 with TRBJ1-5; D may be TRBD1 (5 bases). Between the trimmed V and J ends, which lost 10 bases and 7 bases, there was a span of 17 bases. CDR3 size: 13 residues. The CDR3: CANSQGRGQPQHF. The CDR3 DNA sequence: TGTGCCAACTCCCAGGGACGGGGCCAGCCCCAGCATTTT.

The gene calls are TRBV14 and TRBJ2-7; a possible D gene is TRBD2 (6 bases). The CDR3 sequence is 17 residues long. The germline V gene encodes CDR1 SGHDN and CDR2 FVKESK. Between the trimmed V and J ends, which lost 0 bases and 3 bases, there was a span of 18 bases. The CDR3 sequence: CASSQDRGRHGGYEQYF. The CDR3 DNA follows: TGTGCCAGCAGCCAAGATAGGGGACGTCACGGGGGCTACGAGCAGTACTTC.

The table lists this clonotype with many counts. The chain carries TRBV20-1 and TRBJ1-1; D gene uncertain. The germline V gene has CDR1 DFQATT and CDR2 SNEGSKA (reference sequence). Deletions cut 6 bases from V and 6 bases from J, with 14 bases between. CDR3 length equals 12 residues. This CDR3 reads CSASDGYPEAFF. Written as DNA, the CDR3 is TGCAGTGCCAGTGACGGTTACCCTGAAGCTTTCTTT.

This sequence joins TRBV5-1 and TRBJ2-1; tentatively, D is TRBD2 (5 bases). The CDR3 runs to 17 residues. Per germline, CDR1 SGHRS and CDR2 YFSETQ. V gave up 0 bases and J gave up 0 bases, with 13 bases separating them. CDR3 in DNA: TGCGCCAGCAGCTTGGCCGAGGGCGTCAGCTCCTACAATGAGCAGTTCTTC. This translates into CASSLAEGVSSYNEQFF.

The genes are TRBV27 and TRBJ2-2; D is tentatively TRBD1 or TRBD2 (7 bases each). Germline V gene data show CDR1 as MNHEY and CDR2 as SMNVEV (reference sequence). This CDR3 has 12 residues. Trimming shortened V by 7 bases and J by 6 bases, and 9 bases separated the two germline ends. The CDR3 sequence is CASTGGAGELFF. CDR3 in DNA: TGTGCCAGCACAGGGGGGGCCGGGGAGCTGTTTTTT.

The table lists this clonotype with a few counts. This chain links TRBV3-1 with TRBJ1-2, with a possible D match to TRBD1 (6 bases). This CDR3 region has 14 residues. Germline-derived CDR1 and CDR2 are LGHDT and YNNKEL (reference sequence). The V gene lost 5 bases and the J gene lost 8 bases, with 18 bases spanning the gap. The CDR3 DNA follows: TGTGCCAGCAGCTACCCTCGAGGGGGAGGCGGCTACACCTTC. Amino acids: CASSYPRGGGGYTF.

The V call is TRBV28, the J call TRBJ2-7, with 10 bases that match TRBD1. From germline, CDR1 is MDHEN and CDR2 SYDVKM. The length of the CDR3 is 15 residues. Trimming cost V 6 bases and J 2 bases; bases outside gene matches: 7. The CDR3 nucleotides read TGTGCCAGCAGGCAACCGGGACAGGGGACCTACGAGCAGTACTTC. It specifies CASRQPGQGTYEQYF.

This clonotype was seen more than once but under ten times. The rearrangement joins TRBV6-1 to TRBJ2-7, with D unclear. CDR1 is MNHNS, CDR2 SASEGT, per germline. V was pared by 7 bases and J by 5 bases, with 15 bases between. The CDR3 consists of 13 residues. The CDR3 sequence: CASISPHGHEQYF. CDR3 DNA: TGTGCCAGCATCAGCCCCCACGGTCACGAGCAGTACTTC.

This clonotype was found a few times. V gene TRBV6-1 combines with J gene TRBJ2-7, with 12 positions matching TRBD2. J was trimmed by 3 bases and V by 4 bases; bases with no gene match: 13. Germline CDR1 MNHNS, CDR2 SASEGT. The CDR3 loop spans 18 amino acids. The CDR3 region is CASSGRTSGETNYYEQYF. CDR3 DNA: TGTGCCAGCAGTGGCCGGACTAGCGGGGAGACGAATTACTACGAGCAGTACTTC.

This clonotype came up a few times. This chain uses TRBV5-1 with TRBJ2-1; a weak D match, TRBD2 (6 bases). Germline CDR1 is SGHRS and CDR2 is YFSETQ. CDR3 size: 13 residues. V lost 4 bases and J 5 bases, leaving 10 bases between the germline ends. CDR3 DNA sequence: TGCGCCAGCAGCATGGCGGGGAACAATGAGCAGTTCTTC. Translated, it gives CASSMAGNNEQFF.

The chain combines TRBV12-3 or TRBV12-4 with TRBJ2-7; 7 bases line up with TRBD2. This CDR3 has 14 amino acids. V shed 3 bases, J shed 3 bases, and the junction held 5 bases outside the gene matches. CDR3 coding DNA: TGTGCCAGCAGTTTGGGACTACAATTCTACGAGCAGTACTTC. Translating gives CASSLGLQFYEQYF.

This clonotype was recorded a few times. DNA of the CDR3: TGCGCCAGCAGCTTTACAGGGCAGAAGACCCAGTACTTC. Its protein product is CASSFTGQKTQYF. The rearrangement links TRBV5-1 to TRBJ2-5, with D perhaps matching TRBD1 (6 bases). CDR1 and CDR2 (germline): SGHRS, YFSETQ. V was shortened by 2 bases and J by 6 bases, with 11 bases between the two germline ends. The CDR3 extends over 13 amino acids.

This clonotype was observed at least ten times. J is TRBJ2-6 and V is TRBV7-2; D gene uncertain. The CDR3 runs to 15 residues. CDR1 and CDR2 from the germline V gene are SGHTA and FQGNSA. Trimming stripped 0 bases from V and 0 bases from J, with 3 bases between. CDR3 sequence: CASSLALSGANVLTF. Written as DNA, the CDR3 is TGTGCCAGCAGCTTAGCTCTCTCTGGGGCCAACGTCCTGACTTTC.

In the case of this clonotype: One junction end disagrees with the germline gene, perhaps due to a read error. Here the CDR3 DNA reads TGTGCCACCAGCAGAGAATGGGGGGCTCGGGATGAGCAGTTGTTC. Protein product: CATSREWGARDEQLF. The J gene is TRBJ2-1, the V gene TRBV15; D could derive from TRBD1 or TRBD2 (6 bases each). Germline CDR1 reads LNHNV; CDR2 reads YYDKDF (reference sequence). The CDR3 consists of 15 residues.

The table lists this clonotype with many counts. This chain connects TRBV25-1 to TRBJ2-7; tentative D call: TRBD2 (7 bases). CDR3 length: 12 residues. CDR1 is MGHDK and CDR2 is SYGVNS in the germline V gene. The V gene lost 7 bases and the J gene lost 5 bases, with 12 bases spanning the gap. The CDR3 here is CASTEGGDEQYF. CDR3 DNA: TGTGCCAGCACCGAGGGGGGGGACGAGCAGTACTTC.

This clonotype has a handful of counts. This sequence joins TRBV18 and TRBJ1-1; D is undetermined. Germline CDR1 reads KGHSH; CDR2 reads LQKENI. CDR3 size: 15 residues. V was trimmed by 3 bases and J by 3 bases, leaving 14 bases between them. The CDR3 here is CASSPTIGRHTEAFF. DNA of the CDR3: TGTGCCAGCTCACCCACCATTGGCCGGCACACTGAAGCTTTCTTT.